This record covers a single T cell receptor beta chain. Its antigen is unknown. Recent acute infections and vaccinations were absent in the healthy HIV-negative adult donors. CD4+ cells were split into CD45RA+ naive and CD45RA-negative memory subsets. With 2 bases removed from V and 4 bases from J, the gap between germline ends came to 14 bases. Germline lookup yields CDR1 KGHSH and CDR2 LQKENI. This CDR3 region has 15 residues. The data were taken from a study of shared clonotypes between healthy human individuals. Study-level findings and limits: The study found lower generation probabilities in non-shared clonotypes than in those shared by all four donors. Clonotype sharing across donors was expected to vary with sequencing depth.

The data were produced by immunoSEQ multiplex PCR, yet TCRdb's version contains in-frame clones alone and is incomplete. This sample has 2 million to 2.5 million clones; approximately 93% occur once, and the top ten carry around 0.4%. The V and J genes are TRBV18 and TRBJ1-1; D uncertain. Sequencing used naive CD4+ T cells from PBMCs. The subset was: CD45RA+ positively selected. This sequence originates from a man between 18 and 29 years old in good health. Some clones in this sample may be carry-over from other donors' samples. This CDR3 reads CASSPTRTAGTEAFF. CDR3 bases: TGTGCCAGCTCACCAACCAGGACGGCGGGCACTGAAGCTTTCTTT.